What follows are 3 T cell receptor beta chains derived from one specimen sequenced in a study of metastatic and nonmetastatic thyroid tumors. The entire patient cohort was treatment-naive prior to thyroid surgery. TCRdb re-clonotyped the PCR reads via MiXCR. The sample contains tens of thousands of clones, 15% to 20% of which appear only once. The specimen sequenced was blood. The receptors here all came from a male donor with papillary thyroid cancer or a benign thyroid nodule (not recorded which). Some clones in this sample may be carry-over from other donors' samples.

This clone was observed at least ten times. This CDR3 reads CASRRQGARYEQYF. Here the CDR3 DNA reads TGTGCCAGCCGACGGCAGGGGGCGCGGTACGAGCAGTACTTC. This sequence joins TRBV5-4 and TRBJ2-7, with TRBD1 matching over 8 bases. Unmatched junction bases numbered 10, after V lost 7 bases and J lost 4 bases. The CDR3 totals 14 residues. CDR1 SGHNT and CDR2 YYREEE come from the germline V gene (reference sequence).

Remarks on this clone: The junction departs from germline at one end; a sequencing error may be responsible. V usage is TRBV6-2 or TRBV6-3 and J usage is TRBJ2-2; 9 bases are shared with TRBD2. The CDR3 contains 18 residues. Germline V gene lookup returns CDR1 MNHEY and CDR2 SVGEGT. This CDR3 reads CASSSLGLAGLGTWELFF. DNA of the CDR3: TGTGCCAGCAGTTCTTTGGGTCTAGCGGGACTTGGCACCTGGGAGCTGTTTTTT.

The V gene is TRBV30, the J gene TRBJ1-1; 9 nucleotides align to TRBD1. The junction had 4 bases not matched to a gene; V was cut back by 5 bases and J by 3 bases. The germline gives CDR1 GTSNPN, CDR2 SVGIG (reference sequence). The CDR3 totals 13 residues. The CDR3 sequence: CAWSTGGYTEAFF. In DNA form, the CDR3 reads TGTGCCTGGTCGACAGGGGGGTACACTGAAGCTTTCTTT.